The clone carrying this T cell receptor (beta chain) was seen a few times. Its antigen is unknown. This sample is drawn from a study of metastatic and nonmetastatic thyroid tumors. Study-level background: The study looked at repertoires side by side in blood and in tumor or nodule tissue from malignant and benign thyroid patients. General study results and limits: Reports indicated that malignant thyroid tumors showed significantly higher TCR beta diversity than benign nodules did, in blood and tumor.

TCRdb re-called the PCR reads with MiXCR. This table has 7,500 to 9,000 clones, about 23% appearing once. No treatment had been given to any patient before thyroid surgery. The sample consisted of tumor tissue. This clonotype was sampled from a female donor with papillary thyroid cancer or a benign thyroid nodule (not recorded which). Some clones in this sample may be carry-over from other donors' samples.

The CDR3 region is CASSPTGYTTEAFF. CDR3 DNA sequence: TGTGCCAGCAGTCCGACAGGATATACCACTGAAGCTTTCTTT. The chain joins TRBV6-2 or TRBV6-3 to TRBJ1-1, with a tentative D call TRBD1 (6 bases). Trimming pared 5 bases from V and 4 bases from J, leaving 14 bases between. The CDR3 is 14 residues long. Germline V gives CDR1 MNHEY, CDR2 SVGEGT.